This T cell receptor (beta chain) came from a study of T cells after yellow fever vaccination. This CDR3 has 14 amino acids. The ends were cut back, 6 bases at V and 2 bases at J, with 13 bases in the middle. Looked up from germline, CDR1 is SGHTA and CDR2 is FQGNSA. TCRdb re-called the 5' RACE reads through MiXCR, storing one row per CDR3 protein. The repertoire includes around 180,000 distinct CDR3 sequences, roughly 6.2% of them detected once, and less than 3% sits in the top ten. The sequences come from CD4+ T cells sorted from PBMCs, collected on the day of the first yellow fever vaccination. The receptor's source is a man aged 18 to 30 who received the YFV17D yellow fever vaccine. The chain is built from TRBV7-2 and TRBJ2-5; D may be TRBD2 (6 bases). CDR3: CASRTGTVQETQYF. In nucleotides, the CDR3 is TGTGCCAGCAGGACCGGGACTGTACAAGAGACCCAGTACTTC.